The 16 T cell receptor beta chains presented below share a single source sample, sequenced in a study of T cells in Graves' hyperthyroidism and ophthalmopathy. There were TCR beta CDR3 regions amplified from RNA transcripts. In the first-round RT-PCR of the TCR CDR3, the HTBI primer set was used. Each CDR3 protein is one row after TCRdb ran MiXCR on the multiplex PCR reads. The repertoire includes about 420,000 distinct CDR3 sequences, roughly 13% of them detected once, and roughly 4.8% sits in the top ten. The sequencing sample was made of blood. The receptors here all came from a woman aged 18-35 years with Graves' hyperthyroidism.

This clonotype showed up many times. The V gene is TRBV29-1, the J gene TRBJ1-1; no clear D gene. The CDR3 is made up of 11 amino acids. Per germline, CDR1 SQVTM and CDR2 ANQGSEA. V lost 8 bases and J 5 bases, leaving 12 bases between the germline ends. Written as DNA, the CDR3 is TGCAGCTCAGGAGTGAGGACTGAAGCTTTCTTT. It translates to CSSGVRTEAFF.

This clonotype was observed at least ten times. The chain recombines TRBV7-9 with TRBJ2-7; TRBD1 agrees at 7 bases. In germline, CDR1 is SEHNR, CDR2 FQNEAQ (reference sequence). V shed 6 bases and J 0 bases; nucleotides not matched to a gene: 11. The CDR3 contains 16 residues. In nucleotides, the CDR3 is TGTGCCAGCAGTCCCCGACGGACAGGCAGCTCCTACGAGCAGTACTTC. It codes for CASSPRRTGSSYEQYF.

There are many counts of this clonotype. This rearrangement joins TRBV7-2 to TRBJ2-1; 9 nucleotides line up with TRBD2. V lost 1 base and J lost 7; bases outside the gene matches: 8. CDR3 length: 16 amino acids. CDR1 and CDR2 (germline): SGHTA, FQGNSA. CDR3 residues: CASSLVGGRATNEQFF. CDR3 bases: TGTGCCAGCAGCTTAGTTGGCGGGAGGGCCACAAATGAGCAGTTCTTC.

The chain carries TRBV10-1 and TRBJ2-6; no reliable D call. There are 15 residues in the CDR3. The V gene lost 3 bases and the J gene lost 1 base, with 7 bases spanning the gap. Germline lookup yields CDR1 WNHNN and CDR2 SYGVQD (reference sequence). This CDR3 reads CASSDDGSGANVLTF. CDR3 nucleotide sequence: TGCGCCAGCAGTGACGACGGTTCTGGGGCCAACGTCCTGACTTTC.

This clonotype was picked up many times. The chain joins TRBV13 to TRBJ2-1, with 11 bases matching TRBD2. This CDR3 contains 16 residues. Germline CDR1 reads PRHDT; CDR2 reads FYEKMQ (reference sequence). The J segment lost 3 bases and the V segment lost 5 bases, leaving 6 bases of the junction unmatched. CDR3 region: CASSNPSGGSYNEQFF. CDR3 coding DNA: TGTGCCAGCAGCAACCCTAGCGGGGGGAGCTACAATGAGCAGTTCTTC.

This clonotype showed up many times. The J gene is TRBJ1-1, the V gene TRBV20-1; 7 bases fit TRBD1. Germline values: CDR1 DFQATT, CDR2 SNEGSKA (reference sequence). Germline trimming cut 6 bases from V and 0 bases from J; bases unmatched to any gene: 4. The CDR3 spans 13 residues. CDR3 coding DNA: TGCAGTGCGCGAACAGGGGTGAACACTGAAGCTTTCTTT. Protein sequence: CSARTGVNTEAFF.

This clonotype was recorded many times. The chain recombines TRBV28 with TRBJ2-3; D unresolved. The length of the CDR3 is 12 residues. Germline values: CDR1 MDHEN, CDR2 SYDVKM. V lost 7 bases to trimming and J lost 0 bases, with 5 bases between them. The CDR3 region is CASTSSTDTQYF. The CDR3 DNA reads TGTGCCAGCACCTCGAGCACAGATACGCAGTATTTT.

The CDR3: CASELLNTGELFF. In DNA, the CDR3 is TGTGCCAGCGAATTATTGAACACCGGGGAGCTGTTTTTT. The chain carries TRBV28 and TRBJ2-2; no firm D call. This CDR3 contains 13 residues. Trimming shortened V by 8 bases and J by 1 base, and 8 bases separated the two germline ends. Germline V gene data show CDR1 as MDHEN and CDR2 as SYDVKM.

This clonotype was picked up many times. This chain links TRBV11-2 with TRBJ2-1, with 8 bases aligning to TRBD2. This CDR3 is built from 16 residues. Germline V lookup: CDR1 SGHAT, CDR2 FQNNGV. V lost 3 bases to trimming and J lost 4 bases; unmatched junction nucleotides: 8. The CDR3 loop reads CASSFLAAGEYNEQFF. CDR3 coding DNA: TGTGCCAGCAGCTTCCTTGCAGCGGGAGAATACAATGAGCAGTTCTTC.

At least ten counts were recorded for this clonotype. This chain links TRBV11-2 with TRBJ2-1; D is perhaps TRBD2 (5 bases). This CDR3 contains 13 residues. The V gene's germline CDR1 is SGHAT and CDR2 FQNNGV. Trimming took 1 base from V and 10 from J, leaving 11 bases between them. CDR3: CASSLAGWREQFF. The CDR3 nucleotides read TGTGCCAGCAGCTTAGCGGGTTGGAGGGAGCAGTTCTTC.

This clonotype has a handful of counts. This CDR3 is CASGTGPNYGYTF. The CDR3 nucleotides read TGTGCTAGTGGGACAGGACCTAACTATGGCTACACCTTC. The rearrangement links TRBV12-5 to TRBJ1-2; TRBD1 is a possible D gene (6 bases). V was pared by 6 bases and J by 0 bases, with 8 bases between. Germline V gene sequence: CDR1 LGHNT, CDR2 FRNRAP. This CDR3 is 13 amino acids long.

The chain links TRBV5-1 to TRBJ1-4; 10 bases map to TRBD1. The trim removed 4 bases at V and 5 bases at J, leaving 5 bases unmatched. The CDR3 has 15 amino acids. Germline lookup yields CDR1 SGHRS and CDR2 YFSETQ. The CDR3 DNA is TGCGCCAGCAGCCGCGGACAGGGGGGAAATGAAAAACTGTTTTTT. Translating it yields CASSRGQGGNEKLFF. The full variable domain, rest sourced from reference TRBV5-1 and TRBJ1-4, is KAGVTQTPRYLIKTRGQQVTLSCSPISGHRSVSWYQQTPGQGLQFLFEYFSETQRNKGNFPGRFSGRQFSNSRSEMNVSTLELGDSALYLCASSRGQGGNEKLFFGSGTQLSVL.

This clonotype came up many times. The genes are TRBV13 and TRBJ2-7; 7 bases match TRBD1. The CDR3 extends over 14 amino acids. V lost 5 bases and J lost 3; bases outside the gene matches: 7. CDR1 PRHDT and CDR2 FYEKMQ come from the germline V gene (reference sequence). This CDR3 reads CASSPAAGGYEQYF. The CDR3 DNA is TGTGCCAGCAGCCCGGCGGCAGGGGGCTACGAGCAGTACTTC. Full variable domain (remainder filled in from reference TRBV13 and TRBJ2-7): AAGVIQSPRHLIKEKRETATLKCYPIPRHDTVYWYQQGPGQDPQFLISFYEKMQSDKGSIPDRFSAQQFSDYHSELNMSSLELGDSALYFCASSPAAGGYEQYFGPGTRLTVT.

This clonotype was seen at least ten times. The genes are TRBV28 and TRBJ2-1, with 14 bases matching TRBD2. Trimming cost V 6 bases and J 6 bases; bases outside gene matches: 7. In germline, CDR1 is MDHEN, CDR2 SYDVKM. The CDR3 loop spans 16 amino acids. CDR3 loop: CASRLGLAGAINEQFF. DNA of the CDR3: TGTGCCAGCAGGCTGGGACTAGCGGGAGCAATCAATGAGCAGTTCTTC.

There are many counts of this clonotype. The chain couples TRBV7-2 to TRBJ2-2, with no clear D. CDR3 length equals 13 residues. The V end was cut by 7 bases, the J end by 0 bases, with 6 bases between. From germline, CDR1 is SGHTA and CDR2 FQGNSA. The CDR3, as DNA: TGTGCCAGCAAAACACCGAACACCGGGGAGCTGTTTTTT. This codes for CASKTPNTGELFF.

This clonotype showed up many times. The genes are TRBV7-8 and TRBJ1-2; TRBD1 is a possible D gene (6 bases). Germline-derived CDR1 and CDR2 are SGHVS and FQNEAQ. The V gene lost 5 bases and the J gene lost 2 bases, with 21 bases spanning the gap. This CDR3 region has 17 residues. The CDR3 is CASSLPRGQRMNYGYTF. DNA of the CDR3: TGTGCCAGCAGCCTACCGCGTGGACAGCGAATGAACTATGGCTACACCTTC.